This T cell receptor (beta chain) was found in a study of blood T cell repertoires in COVID-19. Whole-study context: Sample material is recorded as cDNA or gDNA derived from T cells, B-cell-depleted T cells, or PBMCs.

The CDR3 runs 15 residues. Germline CDR1 and CDR2: LGHDT and YNNKEL (reference sequence). Losses at the gene ends were 4 bases for V and 4 bases for J; bases not matched to a gene: 7. Sequencing used immunoSEQ multiplex PCR; TCRdb keeps in-frame clones, though not all of them. The table has 30,000 to 35,000 clones, 90% seen once. The chain is built from TRBV3-1 (or the pseudogene TRBV3-2) and TRBJ2-1, with TRBD2 identical over 7 bases. The specimen was peripheral blood. This clonotype originated in a human donor in a cohort sampled during active COVID-19. The chain's CDR3 is CASSPRLAPYNEQFF. In nucleotides, the CDR3 is TGTGCCAGCAGCCCCCGACTAGCACCGTACAATGAGCAGTTCTTC.